The T cell receptor (beta chain) described here comes from a study of blood T cell repertoires in COVID-19. Study background: T cells, B-cell-depleted T cells, or PBMCs provided the cDNA or gDNA that served as material.

Residents of about two dozen US areas, aged roughly 18 to 89 years, made up the participants. Either two negative PCRs, clearance, or symptom resolution qualified Cohort 3 donors as recovered. Under the authors' procedure: How many nucleated cells were present was estimated from reference gene primer amplification. Some clones are missing from TCRdb's copy, which holds only in-frame ones; the method was immunoSEQ multiplex PCR. V and J calls and clone size are given by that table; D and trimming were obtained from the DNA. The table includes about 220,000 clones, 88% detected once. Between the trimmed V and J ends, which lost 2 bases and 5 bases, there was a span of 8 bases. Per the germline V gene, CDR1 is ENHRY and CDR2 is SYGVKD. The CDR3 is 13 amino acids.

The clonotype was recovered from a woman aged 30 to 39 who had recovered from COVID-19. This chain connects TRBV10-3 to TRBJ2-3, with D unresolved. Source material: PBMCs or T cells enriched from blood (not recorded which). The chain's CDR3 is CAISEGDGDTQYF. For the CDR3, the DNA is TGTGCCATCAGTGAGGGAGATGGAGATACGCAGTATTTT.